This T cell receptor (beta chain) was sequenced in a study of graft-versus-host responses after intestinal transplantation. On the study more broadly: Grafts that recipients had were multivisceral, liver-intestinal, or isolated intestinal transplants. All recipients got anti-thymocyte globulin induction, then tacrolimus and steroids for 2 to 3 years.

Note on this clone: Its antigen is currently unknown.

Assay used: immunoSEQ multiplex PCR; TCRdb lists only in-frame clones, some missing. Of 75,000 to 100,000 clones detected, roughly 91% appear once; the ten largest clones hold 0.45% to 0.6%. The CDR3 sequence is 16 residues long. Germline assignment: CDR1 GTSNPN and CDR2 SVGIG (reference sequence). The V gene end was trimmed by 0 bases and the J gene end by 1 base; junction bases not matched to a gene: 6. Sequenced material: unstimulated CD8+ T cells sorted from spleen or lymph node cells, taken before intestinal transplant. The clonotype originates from a human donor who received an intestinal transplant. This chain uses TRBV30 with TRBJ2-1, with 7 nucleotides matching TRBD2. In DNA form, the CDR3 reads TGTGCCTGGAGTGTACTAGGAGCGGGGTCCTACAATGAGCAGTTCTTC. This gives the protein CAWSVLGAGSYNEQFF.